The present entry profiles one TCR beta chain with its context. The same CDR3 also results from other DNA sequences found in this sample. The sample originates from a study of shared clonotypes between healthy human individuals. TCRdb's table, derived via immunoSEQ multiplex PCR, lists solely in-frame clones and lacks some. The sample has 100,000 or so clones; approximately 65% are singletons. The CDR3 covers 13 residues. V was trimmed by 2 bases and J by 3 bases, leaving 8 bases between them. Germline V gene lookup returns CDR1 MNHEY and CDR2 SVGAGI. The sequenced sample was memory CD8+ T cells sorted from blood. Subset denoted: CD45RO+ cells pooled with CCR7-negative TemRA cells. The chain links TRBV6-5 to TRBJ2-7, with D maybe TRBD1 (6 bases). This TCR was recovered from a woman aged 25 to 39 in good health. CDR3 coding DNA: TGTGCCAGCAGTTACGGACAGCACTACGAGCAGTACTTC. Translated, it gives CASSYGQHYEQYF.